The present TCR beta chain was sequenced within a study of blood T cells in healthy people across ages. This clonotype was counted only a few times. Antigen specificity is unknown. Next came a second PCR, run for roughly 6 to 11 cycles, which used a sample-barcoded 5' primer along with a J-beta primer mix. From the 5' RACE reads, TCRdb called clonotypes with MiXCR, one entry per CDR3 protein. Among approximately 680,000 distinct CDR3 sequences listed, about 30% were seen once. With V trimmed by 7 bases and J by 1 base, 14 bases remained unmatched. The length of the CDR3 is 16 residues. Germline V gene sequence: CDR1 SQVTM, CDR2 ANQGSEA. Study findings and constraints: A greater number of naive CD4+ cells and higher diversity distinguished long-lived donors from aged donors.

This TCR was sampled from a woman over 75 in good health. The specimen was blood. The rearrangement links TRBV29-1 to TRBJ2-3, with 7 nucleotides matching TRBD1. The chain's CDR3 is CSAQTQGLGGTDTQYF. CDR3 DNA: TGCAGCGCGCAGACACAGGGGCTCGGGGGCACAGATACGCAGTATTTT.